The entry below describes one TCR beta chain. No antigen is known for it. There are no base qualities to consult, and no much larger clone falls within one base. From its cysteine to its phenylalanine, the CDR3 spans 16 amino acids. This entry keeps only the CDR3 DNA: 48 bases, framed from base 1. CDR1 and CDR2 were assigned from the germline V gene as LGHNA and YSLEER. A distance of 14 bases separates the germline ends of V and J, which lose 0 bases and 3 bases respectively. The data originate from a study of T cell responses to AZD1222 COVID-19 vaccine listed by TCRdb under 2021. Broadly, across the study: Because spike-specific TCR depth and breadth did not differ between the two schedules, AZD1222 recipients who got a second dose at roughly 4 weeks were pooled with those who got a second dose at roughly 12 weeks. TCR sequencing was performed for 233 trial participants, of whom about 210 were given two doses of AZD1222 and some 26 were given two doses of MenACWY control vaccine. Enrollment into the trials was organized by age into subgroups of 18-55, 56-69 and 70-plus years, and those subgroups contained roughly 140, 27 and 60 TCR-sequenced participants, respectively.

The CDR3 regions of human TCRbeta chains were analyzed by immunosequencing. The authors processed their data as follows. TCRs in the repertoires were compared against a reference library of SARS-CoV-2-specific TCRs that had been generated with the MIRA antigen-specificity platform. Breadth was defined as the fraction of unique TCRs that were SARS-CoV-2-associated. Depth was defined as the fraction of total T cells that were SARS-CoV-2-associated. Using the MIRA data, each spike-specific TCR was mapped to the spike region that the TCR reacts to and placed in a CD4 or CD8 class. Log10-transformed breadth and depth values were compared by one-way ANOVA with Sidak's multiple comparisons tests. Not all clones reach the TCRdb copy of this immuneACCESS table, which keeps in-frame sequences only. Checked studies attribute under half of the gap to unresolved V genes and leave the rest unexplained. V and J calls plus clone size are reproduced from that table; the DNA served to infer D and trimming. This sample is represented by roughly 130,000 clones; just over 85% of them were singletons. The ten largest account for 7.6% of the sample.

Beyond this particular receptor, the publication reports: Participants were mostly white British, with more females than males. The authors suggested clonal diversity may have been underestimated. In the small 56-69-year group, the increase in depth fell short of significance, most likely because of low power. Conclusions about previously exposed vaccinees are limited, since just six AZD1222 recipients were seropositive for SARS-CoV-2 at baseline. Because no samples from the day 14 peak response were available, repertoires could be characterized only after the peak T cell response. Nearly half of unique spike-specific TCRs reportedly recognized epitopes outside regions mutated in the B.1.351 and B.1.1.7 variants. The vaccine-associated CD4 TCRs covered the entire spike protein, and the dominant responses fell in regions 160-218 and 743-854. After two AZD1222 doses, spike-specific TCR breadth and depth were significantly higher than at day 0 and than in MenACWY recipients.

The sample's time point, from its label and the paper: baseline before first vaccination. The vaccinee samples were drawn from two UK trials, COV001 and COV002, one of which was a single-blind randomized controlled phase 2/3 trial testing AZD1222 (ChAdOx1 nCoV-19) in healthy adults. For TCRbeta chain sequencing, PBMC samples were collected from trial participants at day 0 and at day 28 after the second dose. Sequencing was performed on peripheral blood, taken on day 0 of AZD1222 vaccination. This clonotype originated in an adult in good health. The V and J genes are TRBV4-3 and TRBJ1-2; D gene: possibly TRBD1, on 6 matching bases. The CDR3 corresponds to CASSQDSQGLDYGYTF. The nucleotide sequence reads TGCGCCAGCAGCCAAGATAGCCAGGGGCTGGACTATGGCTACACCTTC.